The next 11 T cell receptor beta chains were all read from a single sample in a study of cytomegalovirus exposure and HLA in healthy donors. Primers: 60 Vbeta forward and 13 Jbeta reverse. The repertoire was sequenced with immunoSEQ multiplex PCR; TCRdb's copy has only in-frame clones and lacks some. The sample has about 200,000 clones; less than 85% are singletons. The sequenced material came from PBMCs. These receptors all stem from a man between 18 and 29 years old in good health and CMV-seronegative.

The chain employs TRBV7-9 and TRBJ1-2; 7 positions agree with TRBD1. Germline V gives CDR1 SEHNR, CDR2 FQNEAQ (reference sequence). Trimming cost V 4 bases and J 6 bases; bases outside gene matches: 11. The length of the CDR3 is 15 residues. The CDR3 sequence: CASSSLLNRGDGYTF. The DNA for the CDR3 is TGTGCCAGCAGCTCCTTACTAAACAGGGGTGATGGCTACACCTTC.

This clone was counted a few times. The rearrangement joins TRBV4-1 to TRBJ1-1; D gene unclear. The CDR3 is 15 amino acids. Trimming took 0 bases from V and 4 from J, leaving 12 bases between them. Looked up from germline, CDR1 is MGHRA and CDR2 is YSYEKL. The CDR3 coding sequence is TGCGCCAGCAGCCAAGAAGGCGGGATTAGCACTGAAGCTTTCTTT. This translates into CASSQEGGISTEAFF.

The CDR3, as DNA: TGTGCCAGCAGCGTATTGGGGGGGGCGGACACTGAAGCTTTCTTT. Its translation is CASSVLGGADTEAFF. The chain joins TRBV9 to TRBJ1-1; TRBD1 is a possible D gene (6 bases). With 1 base removed from V and 3 bases from J, the gap between germline ends came to 13 bases. CDR3 size: 15 residues. From germline, CDR1 is SGDLS and CDR2 YYNGEE.

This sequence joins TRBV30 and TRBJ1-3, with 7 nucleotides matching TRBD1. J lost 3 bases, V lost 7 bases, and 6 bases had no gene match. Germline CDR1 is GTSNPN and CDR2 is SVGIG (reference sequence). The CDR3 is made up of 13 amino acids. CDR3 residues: CAYTGVGGNTIYF. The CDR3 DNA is TGTGCCTACACAGGGGTTGGTGGAAACACCATATATTTT.

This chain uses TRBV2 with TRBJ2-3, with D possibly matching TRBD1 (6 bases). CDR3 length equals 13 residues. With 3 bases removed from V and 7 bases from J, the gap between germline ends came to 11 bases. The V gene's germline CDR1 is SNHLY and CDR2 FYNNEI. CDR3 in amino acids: CASSDGGGNTQYF. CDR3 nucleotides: TGTGCCAGCAGTGACGGTGGGGGCAATACGCAGTATTTT. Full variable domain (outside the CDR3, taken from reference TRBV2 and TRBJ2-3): EPEVTQTPSHQVTQMGQEVILRCVPISNHLYFYWYRQILGQKVEFLVSFYNNEISEKSEIFDDQFSVERPDGSNFTLKIRSTKLEDSAMYFCASSDGGGNTQYFGPGTRLTVL.

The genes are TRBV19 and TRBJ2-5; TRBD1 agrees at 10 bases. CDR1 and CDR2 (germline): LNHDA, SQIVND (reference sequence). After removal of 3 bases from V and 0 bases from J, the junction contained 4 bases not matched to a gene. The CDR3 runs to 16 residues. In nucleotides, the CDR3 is TGTGCCAGTAGTATCGGGGACAGGGGAAACCAAGAGACCCAGTACTTC. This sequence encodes CASSIGDRGNQETQYF. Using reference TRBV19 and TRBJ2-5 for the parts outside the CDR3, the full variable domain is DGGITQSPKYLFRKEGQNVTLSCEQNLNHDAMYWYRQDPGQGLRLIYYSQIVNDFQKGDIAEGYSVSREKKESFPLTVTSAQKNPTAFYLCASSIGDRGNQETQYFGPGTRLLVL.

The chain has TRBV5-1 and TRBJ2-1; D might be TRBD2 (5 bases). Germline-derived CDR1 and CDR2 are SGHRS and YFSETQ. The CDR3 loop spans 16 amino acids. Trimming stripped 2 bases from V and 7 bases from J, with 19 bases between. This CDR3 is CASSLGLESLWNEQFF. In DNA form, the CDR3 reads TGCGCCAGCAGCTTAGGACTTGAAAGCTTGTGGAATGAGCAGTTCTTC.

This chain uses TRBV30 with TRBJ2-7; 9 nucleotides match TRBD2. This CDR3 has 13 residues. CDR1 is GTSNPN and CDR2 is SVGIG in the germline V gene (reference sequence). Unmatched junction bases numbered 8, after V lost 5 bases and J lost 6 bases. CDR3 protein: CAWSFSGRGEQYF. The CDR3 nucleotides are TGTGCCTGGTCCTTTAGCGGGAGAGGCGAGCAGTACTTC.

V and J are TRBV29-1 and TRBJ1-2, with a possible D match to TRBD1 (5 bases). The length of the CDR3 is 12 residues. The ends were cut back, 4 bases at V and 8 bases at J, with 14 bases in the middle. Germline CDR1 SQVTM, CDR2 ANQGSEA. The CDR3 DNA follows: TGCAGCGTTGGATATCGGGGGGGAGGCTACACCTTC. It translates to CSVGYRGGGYTF.

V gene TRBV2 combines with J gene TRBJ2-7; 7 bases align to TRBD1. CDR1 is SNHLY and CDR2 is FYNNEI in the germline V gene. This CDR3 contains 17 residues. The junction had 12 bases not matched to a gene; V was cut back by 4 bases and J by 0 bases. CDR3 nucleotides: TGTGCCAGCAGTGCCGACAGGGCAGCCTCTCCCTCCTACGAGCAGTACTTC. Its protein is CASSADRAASPSYEQYF.

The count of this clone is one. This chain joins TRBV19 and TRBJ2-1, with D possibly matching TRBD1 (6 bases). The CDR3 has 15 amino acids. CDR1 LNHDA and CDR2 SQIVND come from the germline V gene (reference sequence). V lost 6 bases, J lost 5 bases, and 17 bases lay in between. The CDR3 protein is CASRPAGTPNNEQFF. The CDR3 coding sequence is TGTGCCAGTAGACCCGCCGGGACACCCAACAATGAGCAGTTCTTC.